These T cell receptor beta chains were read from a single sample in a study of T-cell memory formation after mild COVID-19. TCRdb passed the 5' RACE reads through MiXCR, listing each CDR3 protein once. This repertoire shows around 320,000 distinct CDR3 sequences, more than 13% found once; its top ten account for 21%. Sequencing used PBMCs or a T cell subset sorted from them (not recorded which). The origin of the receptors is a man aged 18 to 30 who had mild COVID-19 (a few samples of this study predate the infection). Cell type and time point are not known. The CDR3 runs from the conserved cysteine through the conserved F or W. A D gene is named only where the DNA matches it firmly. Size is omitted from some rows. Given values are once, few, many or a class for expanded clones.

clone_size: few
v_call: TRBV12-3/TRBV12-4
j_call: TRBJ2-4
d_call: .
cdr3_aa: CASSLEGGGRENIQYF
cdr3_nt: TGTGCCAGCAGTTTAGAGGGGGGTGGTCGAGAGAACATTCAGTACTTC

clone_size: few
v_call: TRBV12-3/TRBV12-4
j_call: TRBJ2-4
d_call: .
cdr3_aa: CASSRSTNIQYF
cdr3_nt: TGTGCCAGCAGCCGATCCACAAACATTCAGTACTTC

clone_size: .
v_call: TRBV18
j_call: TRBJ1-3
d_call: .
cdr3_aa: CASSLIGAPGNTIYF
cdr3_nt: TGTGCCAGCTCACTTATTGGGGCCCCTGGAAACACCATATATTTT

clone_size: .
v_call: TRBV6-5
j_call: TRBJ1-1
d_call: .
cdr3_aa: CASNLQGVDTEAFF
cdr3_nt: TGTGCCAGCAACTTACAGGGTGTGGACACTGAAGCTTTCTTT

clone_size: .
v_call: TRBV6-2/TRBV6-3
j_call: TRBJ1-5
d_call: .
cdr3_aa: CASIGAQGTGNQPQHF
cdr3_nt: TGTGCCAGCATAGGGGCTCAGGGGACCGGCAATCAGCCCCAGCATTTT

clone_size: .
v_call: TRBV9
j_call: TRBJ1-1
d_call: .
cdr3_aa: CASSVDEGYTEAFF
cdr3_nt: TGTGCCAGCAGCGTAGATGAGGGTTACACTGAAGCTTTCTTT

clone_size: .
v_call: TRBV7-9
j_call: TRBJ2-5
d_call: .
cdr3_aa: CASSPGVTNQETQYF
cdr3_nt: TGTGCCAGCAGCCCCGGGGTAACGAACCAAGAGACCCAGTACTTC

clone_size: .
v_call: TRBV5-1
j_call: TRBJ2-5
d_call: .
cdr3_aa: CASKVGGGETQYF
cdr3_nt: TGCGCCAGCAAGGTCGGCGGGGGCGAGACCCAGTACTTC

clone_size: .
v_call: TRBV6-2/TRBV6-3
j_call: TRBJ2-3
d_call: TRBD1
cdr3_aa: CASSRGQGSSPDTQYF
cdr3_nt: TGTGCCAGCAGCCGGGGACAGGGTTCATCTCCAGATACGCAGTATTTT

clone_size: .
v_call: TRBV4-1
j_call: TRBJ2-6
d_call: TRBD2
cdr3_aa: CASGSTSGGAGANVLTF
cdr3_nt: TGCGCCAGCGGGTCGACTAGCGGGGGGGCTGGGGCCAACGTCCTGACTTTC

clone_size: few
v_call: TRBV12-3/TRBV12-4
j_call: TRBJ2-2
d_call: .
cdr3_aa: CASSFRANTGELFF
cdr3_nt: TGTGCCAGCAGTTTTAGGGCAAACACCGGGGAGCTGTTTTTT

clone_size: few
v_call: TRBV7-9
j_call: TRBJ1-2
d_call: TRBD1
cdr3_aa: CASSLTGGAGYGYTF
cdr3_nt: TGTGCCAGCAGCCTAACAGGGGGCGCTGGCTATGGCTACACCTTC

clone_size: many
v_call: TRBV20-1
j_call: TRBJ1-4
d_call: .
cdr3_aa: CSAGTPATNEKLFF
cdr3_nt: TGCAGTGCGGGGACGCCCGCAACTAATGAAAAACTGTTTTTT

clone_size: many
v_call: TRBV12-3/TRBV12-4
j_call: TRBJ2-4
d_call: TRBD2
cdr3_aa: CASSFSGGAKNIQYF
cdr3_nt: TGTGCCAGCAGTTTTAGCGGGGGGGCCAAAAACATTCAGTACTTC

clone_size: .
v_call: TRBV4-1
j_call: TRBJ2-2
d_call: .
cdr3_aa: CASSQPTGLPGELFF
cdr3_nt: TGCGCCAGCAGCCAGCCAACAGGCCTGCCCGGGGAGCTGTTTTTT

clone_size: few
v_call: TRBV20-1
j_call: TRBJ1-5
d_call: .
cdr3_aa: CSARTANNQPQHF
cdr3_nt: TGCAGTGCCAGGACAGCAAATAATCAGCCCCAGCATTTT

clone_size: few
v_call: TRBV9
j_call: TRBJ2-3
d_call: .
cdr3_aa: CASSVGSRVTDTQYF
cdr3_nt: TGTGCCAGCAGCGTAGGCTCGCGCGTCACAGATACGCAGTATTTT

clone_size: many
v_call: TRBV5-1
j_call: TRBJ2-3
d_call: TRBD2
cdr3_aa: CASSLGGGRTDTQYF
cdr3_nt: TGCGCCAGCAGCTTGGGCGGGGGACGCACAGATACGCAGTATTTT

clone_size: few
v_call: TRBV3-1
j_call: TRBJ2-1
d_call: .
cdr3_aa: CASSRPTGGRNEQFF
cdr3_nt: TGTGCCAGCAGCCGCCCAACTGGGGGGCGCAATGAGCAGTTCTTC

clone_size: few
v_call: TRBV15
j_call: TRBJ1-5
d_call: .
cdr3_aa: CATSRGAEGSGQPQHF
cdr3_nt: TGTGCCACCAGCAGAGGGGCGGAGGGGAGCGGTCAGCCCCAGCATTTT

clone_size: .
v_call: TRBV7-2
j_call: TRBJ1-1
d_call: .
cdr3_aa: CASSFAGSDTEAFF
cdr3_nt: TGTGCCAGCAGCTTTGCGGGCTCGGACACTGAAGCTTTCTTT

clone_size: few
v_call: TRBV7-2
j_call: TRBJ2-1
d_call: TRBD2
cdr3_aa: CASSQLAGAGRGQFF
cdr3_nt: TGTGCCAGCAGTCAACTAGCGGGGGCCGGACGGGGGCAGTTCTTC

clone_size: .
v_call: TRBV5-1
j_call: TRBJ2-3
d_call: .
cdr3_aa: CASSHRNLDTQYF
cdr3_nt: TGCGCCAGCAGTCACAGGAATTTAGATACGCAGTATTTT

clone_size: .
v_call: TRBV11-1
j_call: TRBJ1-2
d_call: .
cdr3_aa: CASSLGWQDYGYTF
cdr3_nt: TGTGCCAGCAGCTTAGGGTGGCAGGACTATGGCTACACCTTC

clone_size: few
v_call: TRBV7-2
j_call: TRBJ2-3
d_call: TRBD2
cdr3_aa: CATKRLAGDKDTQYF
cdr3_nt: TGTGCCACTAAAAGACTAGCGGGGGACAAGGATACGCAGTATTTT

clone_size: many
v_call: TRBV5-1
j_call: TRBJ2-1
d_call: .
cdr3_aa: CASSFLGADSYNEQFF
cdr3_nt: TGCGCCAGCAGCTTTTTGGGGGCGGACTCCTACAATGAGCAGTTCTTC

clone_size: few
v_call: TRBV27
j_call: TRBJ1-5
d_call: .
cdr3_aa: CASRGTNRVYHF
cdr3_nt: TGTGCCAGCAGGGGGACTAACAGGGTATATCATTTT

clone_size: few
v_call: TRBV5-1
j_call: TRBJ2-1
d_call: TRBD2
cdr3_aa: CASTGSGGSYNEQFF
cdr3_nt: TGCGCCAGCACCGGTAGCGGGGGCTCCTACAATGAGCAGTTCTTC

clone_size: few
v_call: TRBV5-1
j_call: TRBJ2-3
d_call: TRBD2
cdr3_aa: CASSPYLAGRTDTQYF
cdr3_nt: TGCGCCAGCAGCCCCTACCTAGCGGGGCGCACAGATACGCAGTATTTT

clone_size: .
v_call: TRBV20-1
j_call: TRBJ2-3
d_call: TRBD2
cdr3_aa: CSAQRGSDTQYF
cdr3_nt: TGCAGTGCCCAGCGGGGGTCAGATACGCAGTATTTT

clone_size: few
v_call: TRBV28
j_call: TRBJ2-2
d_call: .
cdr3_aa: CASSLGGLYTGELFF
cdr3_nt: TGTGCCAGCAGTTTGGGTGGGCTTTACACCGGGGAGCTGTTTTTT

clone_size: few
v_call: TRBV5-1
j_call: TRBJ2-7
d_call: .
cdr3_aa: CASSSGRVFPYEQYF
cdr3_nt: TGCGCCAGCAGCTCGGGCAGAGTGTTCCCCTACGAGCAGTACTTC

clone_size: many
v_call: TRBV6-5
j_call: TRBJ1-1
d_call: TRBD1
cdr3_aa: CASKTGVNTEAFF
cdr3_nt: TGTGCCAGCAAGACAGGGGTGAACACTGAAGCTTTCTTT

clone_size: .
v_call: TRBV7-6
j_call: TRBJ2-4
d_call: TRBD2
cdr3_aa: CASSFPGTSGGLVKNIQYF
cdr3_nt: TGTGCCAGCAGCTTCCCCGGGACTAGCGGGGGGCTGGTCAAAAACATTCAGTACTTC

clone_size: .
v_call: TRBV12-5
j_call: TRBJ1-4
d_call: .
cdr3_aa: CASGLVLRDTRRGEKLFF
cdr3_nt: TGTGCTAGTGGTTTGGTCCTTCGGGACACCCGGCGAGGTGAAAAACTGTTTTTT